These 4 T cell receptor beta chains were sequenced from one sample in a study of blood T cell repertoires in COVID-19. TCRdb keeps only in-frame clones here, not all; method: immunoSEQ multiplex PCR. The sample has tens of thousands of clones; about 81% are singletons. The source material was peripheral blood. The receptors stem from a man older than 75 with acute or convalescent COVID-19.

This clone was seen more than once but under ten times. The J gene is TRBJ1-3, the V gene TRBV7-9; no definite D call. The CDR3 runs 14 residues. Germline V gene sequence: CDR1 SEHNR, CDR2 FQNEAQ (reference sequence). V was pared by 6 bases and J by 0 bases, with 9 bases between. The CDR3 nucleotides are TGTGCCAGCAGTAAGAGGAGCTCTGGAAACACCATATATTTT. This gives the protein CASSKRSSGNTIYF.

V usage is TRBV3-1 (or the pseudogene TRBV3-2) and J usage is TRBJ1-3, with D tentatively TRBD1 (6 bases). V lost 4 bases and J lost 3, with 16 bases in between. The CDR3 totals 16 residues. Germline values: CDR1 LGHDT, CDR2 YNNKEL (reference sequence). The CDR3 bases are TGTGCCAGCAGCCGCCGGGGGAGGGGGAATGGAAACACCATATATTTT. Its translation is CASSRRGRGNGNTIYF.

The rearrangement uses TRBV30 and TRBJ1-4; 7 bases map to TRBD1. The germline V gene has CDR1 GTSNPN and CDR2 SVGIG (reference sequence). The CDR3 spans 15 residues. V was clipped by 1 base and J by 2 bases; unmatched bases: 4. The DNA for the CDR3 is TGTGCCTGGAGTGACCGACAGGGCACTAATGAAAAACTGTTTTTT. It is translated as CAWSDRQGTNEKLFF.

The gene calls are TRBV3-1 (or the pseudogene TRBV3-2) and TRBJ1-2, with TRBD1 matching 8 bases. There are 13 residues in the CDR3. The V gene end was trimmed by 4 bases and the J gene end by 5 bases; junction bases not matched to a gene: 3. CDR1 and CDR2 from the germline V gene are LGHDT and YNNKEL (reference sequence). The CDR3 DNA reads TGTGCCAGCAGCCCCGGGACAGGATATGGCTACACCTTC. Translating it yields CASSPGTGYGYTF.